The 31 T cell receptor beta chains in this list originate from one sample, sequenced in a study of vaccination and CD4 T cells after COVID-19. Treatment here: approximately nine-day PBMC culture with coronavirus spike peptide pools or control peptides (ViraFEST assay). Cultured CD4+ T cells had their DNA profiled by the Oncomine TCR Beta short-read assay. TCRdb reprocessed the PCR reads with MiXCR, giving one entry per CDR3 protein. Of about 17,000 distinct CDR3 sequences listed, roughly 31% were seen once; the top ten hold under 15%. Their target antigens are unknown. The sequenced sample was cultured CD4+ T cells from blood. All receptors come from a human donor with COVID-19.

The rearrangement joins TRBV12-3 or TRBV12-4 to TRBJ2-3; 11 positions agree with TRBD2. V was pared by 5 bases and J by 2 bases, with 9 bases of the junction left unmatched. The CDR3 is 17 amino acids. The CDR3 region has the DNA TGTGCCAGCAGTCGCGGAACACTAGCGGGGGTCACAGATACGCAGTATTTT. This codes for CASSRGTLAGVTDTQYF.

This chain links TRBV7-2 with TRBJ1-4; possibly TRBD1 for D (5 bases). Germline-derived CDR1 and CDR2 are SGHTA and FQGNSA. The CDR3 consists of 16 residues. V was cut by 6 bases and J by 0 bases, with 14 bases left in between. CDR3 residues: CASSSGQGTTNEKLFF. CDR3 coding DNA: TGTGCCAGCAGTTCCGGGCAGGGTACAACTAATGAAAAACTGTTTTTT.

J is TRBJ2-1 and V is TRBV19; 7 nucleotides line up with TRBD2. Germline loops: CDR1 LNHDA, CDR2 SQIVND (reference sequence). The CDR3 runs to 16 residues. V trimming: 4 bases; J trimming: 7 bases; junction bases outside the gene matches: 13. The CDR3 spells CASSNPSGGRGNEQFF. As DNA, the CDR3 is TGTGCCAGTAGTAATCCTAGCGGCGGACGAGGTAATGAGCAGTTCTTC.

With respect to this clonotype: One base away lies a much larger clone, so this may be a sequencing read error. The gene calls are TRBV20-1 and TRBJ2-5, with D maybe TRBD2 (7 bases). Per germline, CDR1 DFQATT and CDR2 SNEGSKA (reference sequence). The CDR3 sequence is 15 residues long. V was pared by 3 bases and J by 5 bases, with 19 bases between. DNA for the CDR3: TGCAGTGCTAGTTTGGGGAGGGGCGGACAGGAGACCCAGTACTTC. It encodes CSASLGRGGQETQYF.

This clonotype was seen only a few times. The chain uses TRBV6-5 and TRBJ1-2; possibly TRBD1 for D (5 bases). CDR1 MNHEY and CDR2 SVGAGI come from the germline V gene. V lost 2 bases and J lost 2, with 9 bases in between. The CDR3 has 14 amino acids. CDR3 coding DNA: TGTGCCAGCAGTTACCAGGGCAACAACTATGGCTACACCTTC. This translates into CASSYQGNNYGYTF.

The chain recombines TRBV5-1 with TRBJ2-5; the D is unclear. This CDR3 is built from 13 residues. V lost 0 bases and J lost 3, with 6 bases in between. The germline V gene encodes CDR1 SGHRS and CDR2 YFSETQ. The CDR3 region is CASSLGREETQYF. The DNA of the CDR3 is TGCGCCAGCAGCTTGGGTAGAGAAGAGACCCAGTACTTC.

Here the CDR3 reads CASSPGGVRTYQETQYF. The CDR3 nucleotides read TGTGCCAGTAGCCCTGGCGGCGTCAGGACGTACCAAGAGACCCAGTACTTC. V is TRBV19 and J is TRBJ2-5; D unclear. Trimming pared 6 bases from V and 0 bases from J, leaving 20 bases between. Per the germline V gene, CDR1 is LNHDA and CDR2 is SQIVND (reference sequence). The CDR3 has 17 residues.

The chain couples TRBV20-1 to TRBJ2-1, with TRBD1 identical over 8 bases. CDR1 is DFQATT and CDR2 is SNEGSKA in the germline V gene (reference sequence). Trimming took 3 bases from V and 0 from J; bases not matched to a gene: 4. The CDR3 is 15 residues long. The CDR3, as DNA: TGCAGTGCTAGCGCGGGACAGGACTCCTACAATGAGCAGTTCTTC. Translated: CSASAGQDSYNEQFF.

This clonotype has more than one count but fewer than ten. The chain joins TRBV6-1 to TRBJ1-2; D unresolved. There are 13 residues in the CDR3. Deletions cut 6 bases from V and 4 bases from J, with 12 bases between. In germline, CDR1 is MNHNS, CDR2 SASEGT. CDR3 in amino acids: CASSIGVLYGYTF. CDR3 bases: TGTGCCAGCAGCATCGGGGTTCTCTATGGCTACACCTTC.

The rearrangement joins TRBV18 to TRBJ2-3; D not certain. CDR1 and CDR2 from the germline V gene are KGHSH and LQKENI. Trimming left V 3 bases short and J 6 bases short, with 7 bases between. The length of the CDR3 is 12 residues. The CDR3 reads CASSPKADTQYF. CDR3 DNA: TGTGCCAGCTCACCTAAGGCGGATACGCAGTATTTT.

This clonotype is medium-sized by share. The chain recombines TRBV7-2 with TRBJ1-2; maybe TRBD1 (5 bases). V lost 4 bases to trimming and J lost 2 bases, with 14 bases between them. The CDR3 sequence is 15 residues long. Per the germline V gene, CDR1 is SGHTA and CDR2 is FQGNSA. The CDR3 loop is CASSYRAGTNYGYTF. CDR3 nucleotides: TGTGCCAGCAGCTATCGGGCAGGGACGAACTATGGCTACACCTTC.

In its sample, this clonotype was seen a few times. The J gene is TRBJ2-3, the V gene TRBV6-5; D is ambiguous. Germline CDR1 is MNHEY and CDR2 is SVGAGI. Trimming pared 0 bases from V and 3 bases from J, leaving 10 bases between. CDR3 length equals 15 residues. In DNA, the CDR3 is TGTGCCAGCAGTTACTCGAACGTAGGAACAGATACGCAGTATTTT. It yields the protein CASSYSNVGTDTQYF.

J is TRBJ1-2 and V is TRBV30; tentative D call: TRBD1 (6 bases). CDR1 and CDR2 (germline): GTSNPN, SVGIG (reference sequence). V was shortened by 0 bases and J by 8 bases, with 19 bases between the two germline ends. The CDR3 is made up of 15 amino acids. CDR3 coding DNA: TGTGCCTGGAGTGTGGTACAGGGTGCCTTGGGGGGCTACACCTTC. The encoded protein is CAWSVVQGALGGYTF. The variable domain in full, completed from reference TRBV30 and TRBJ1-2, reads SQTIHQWPATLVQPVGSPLSLECTVEGTSNPNLYWYRQAAGRGLQLLFYSVGIGQISSEVPQNLSASRPQDRQFILSSKKLLLSDSGFYLCAWSVVQGALGGYTFGSGTRLTVV.

This clonotype was detected only a few times. The chain employs TRBV19 and TRBJ2-2; 7 positions agree with TRBD1. J gave up 4 bases and V 7 bases, and 12 bases lay outside the gene matches. The CDR3 spans 16 residues. Germline V gene sequence: CDR1 LNHDA, CDR2 SQIVND (reference sequence). CDR3 in DNA: TGTGCCAGTACCCTACCTGGGACAGCGACCACCGGGGAGCTGTTTTTT. Translation gives CASTLPGTATTGELFF.

This clonotype has a handful of counts. V is TRBV11-3 and J is TRBJ1-2; no clear D gene. Germline CDR1 reads SGHNT; CDR2 reads YENEEA. The CDR3 spans 14 residues. With 4 bases removed from V and 8 bases from J, the gap between germline ends came to 17 bases. The CDR3 spells CASSSGGSSWGYTF. CDR3 nucleotides: TGTGCCAGCAGCTCCGGTGGGTCTAGCTGGGGCTACACCTTC.

CDR3 bases: TGCAGTGCTAGTGTAAGACAGAACACTGAAGCTTTCTTT. Its translation: CSASVRQNTEAFF. The gene calls are TRBV20-1 and TRBJ1-1; no reliable D call. V was pared by 3 bases and J by 1 base, with 9 bases between. There are 13 residues in the CDR3. Germline CDR1 reads DFQATT; CDR2 reads SNEGSKA (reference sequence).

The genes are TRBV11-3 and TRBJ2-7; 10 positions match TRBD1. The J segment lost 3 bases and the V segment lost 4 bases, leaving 3 bases of the junction unmatched. Germline V gives CDR1 SGHNT, CDR2 YENEEA. CDR3 length equals 14 residues. CDR3 sequence: CASSSDRGLYEQYF. CDR3 bases: TGTGCCAGCAGCTCTGACAGGGGGCTCTACGAGCAGTACTTC.

V gene TRBV11-2 combines with J gene TRBJ1-1, with a weak D call TRBD1 (6 bases). CDR1 and CDR2 (germline): SGHAT, FQNNGV. The CDR3 is 15 amino acids. V was cut by 4 bases and J by 1 base, with 13 bases left in between. The CDR3 DNA sequence: TGTGCCAGCAGCTCCAGGGGCGACCCGAACACTGAAGCTTTCTTT. It encodes CASSSRGDPNTEAFF.

Details on this clonotype: At one end, the junction sequence differs from germline, possibly due to a read error. CDR3 in amino acids: CASSSRSPEKLLF. In DNA form, the CDR3 reads TGTGCCAGCAGCTCACGATCCCCTGAAAAACTGTTATTT. The chain is built from TRBV27 and TRBJ1-4; D is unclear. This CDR3 region has 13 residues. Germline V gives CDR1 MNHEY, CDR2 SMNVEV (reference sequence).

This clonotype has just a few counts. This chain connects TRBV2 to TRBJ1-4; TRBD1 agrees at 7 bases. Germline V CDR1 and CDR2: SNHLY, FYNNEI. Losses at the gene ends were 7 bases for V and 3 bases for J; bases not matched to a gene: 5. CDR3 length: 14 residues. The CDR3 region has the DNA TGTGCCAGCAACGAACAGGGGCCTAATGAAAAACTGTTTTTT. It is translated as CASNEQGPNEKLFF.

In this sample, this clonotype turned up once. V and J are TRBV11-2 and TRBJ2-3, with D hard to call. Germline lookup yields CDR1 SGHAT and CDR2 FQNNGV. The V gene lost 1 base and the J gene lost 6 bases, with 14 bases spanning the gap. This CDR3 region has 15 residues. The CDR3 DNA sequence: TGTGCCAGCAGCTTAGGCCCGACACCCCCTGATACGCAGTATTTT. This sequence encodes CASSLGPTPPDTQYF.

This clonotype was observed a few times. The V call is TRBV20-1, the J call TRBJ2-5; D remains unclear. V lost 3 bases to trimming and J lost 3 bases, with 8 bases between them. The CDR3 runs 12 residues. Germline assignment: CDR1 DFQATT and CDR2 SNEGSKA (reference sequence). The CDR3: CSASRREETQYF. CDR3 sequence (DNA): TGCAGTGCTAGTCGCAGAGAAGAGACCCAGTACTTC.

By sample share, this clonotype is medium-sized (0.01 to 0.1%). The chain couples TRBV15 to TRBJ1-4, with D perhaps TRBD1 (6 bases). Germline V gene lookup returns CDR1 LNHNV and CDR2 YYDKDF (reference sequence). Trimming left V 0 bases short and J 10 bases short, with 18 bases between. The CDR3 totals 16 residues. The CDR3 protein is CATSRDKGQFGGKLFF. CDR3 in DNA: TGTGCCACCAGCAGAGATAAAGGACAGTTTGGGGGAAAACTGTTTTTT.

V and J are TRBV28 and TRBJ1-2; no clear D gene. Germline values: CDR1 MDHEN, CDR2 SYDVKM. This CDR3 contains 13 residues. V gave up 3 bases and J gave up 5 bases, with 10 bases separating them. This CDR3 reads CASSFGQTYGYTF. In DNA form, the CDR3 reads TGTGCCAGCAGTTTTGGGCAGACGTATGGCTACACCTTC.

V usage is TRBV19 and J usage is TRBJ1-2, with a possible D match to TRBD1 (6 bases). The germline gives CDR1 LNHDA, CDR2 SQIVND (reference sequence). Between the trimmed V and J ends, which lost 3 bases and 6 bases, there was a span of 17 bases. CDR3 size: 15 residues. The CDR3 spells CASSIAFRGGHGYTF. In DNA, the CDR3 is TGTGCCAGTAGTATCGCTTTCAGGGGAGGTCATGGCTACACCTTC.

The genes are TRBV28 and TRBJ1-5; unclear D gene. Between the trimmed V and J ends, which lost 5 bases and 9 bases, there was a span of 8 bases. The CDR3 sequence is 11 residues long. Germline V CDR1 and CDR2: MDHEN, SYDVKM. The DNA for the CDR3 is TGTGCCAGCAGTGTGGGAGGGCCCCAGCATTTT. Amino acids: CASSVGGPQHF.

This clonotype was recorded a few times. The rearrangement uses TRBV20-1 and TRBJ2-3, with TRBD1 matching 8 bases. The junction had 6 bases not matched to a gene; V was cut back by 0 bases and J by 1 base. Germline V CDR1 and CDR2: DFQATT, SNEGSKA (reference sequence). The CDR3 runs 16 residues. This CDR3 is CSARDGGTGRTDTQYF. As DNA, the CDR3 is TGCAGTGCTAGAGATGGGGGGACAGGCCGCACAGATACGCAGTATTTT.

The genes are TRBV6-5 and TRBJ2-5; 7 nucleotides agree with TRBD1. The CDR3 runs 16 residues. Germline-derived CDR1 and CDR2 are MNHEY and SVGAGI. Trimming cost V 0 bases and J 7 bases; bases outside gene matches: 11. CDR3 DNA: TGTGCCAGCAGTTACTCGACAGGGTCGGCCCTAGGGACCCAGTACTTC. It translates to CASSYSTGSALGTQYF.

The sample holds a few counts of this clonotype. The CDR3 region has the DNA TGTGCCTGGAGTCAGGACGGTTATGGCTACACCTTC. Its protein product is CAWSQDGYGYTF. The chain joins TRBV30 to TRBJ1-2; D not resolved. V shed 2 bases and J shed 5 bases, with 9 bases lying between them. CDR3 length equals 12 residues. Germline lookup yields CDR1 GTSNPN and CDR2 SVGIG (reference sequence). Together with reference TRBV30 and TRBJ1-2, the CDR3 gives the full variable domain: SQTIHQWPATLVQPVGSPLSLECTVEGTSNPNLYWYRQAAGRGLQLLFYSVGIGQISSEVPQNLSASRPQDRQFILSSKKLLLSDSGFYLCAWSQDGYGYTFGSGTRLTVV.

The rearrangement uses TRBV9 and TRBJ2-1, with a possible D match to TRBD1 (5 bases). The CDR3 runs 14 residues. V was pared by 2 bases and J by 7 bases, with 13 bases between. Germline V gene lookup returns CDR1 SGDLS and CDR2 YYNGEE. The CDR3 nucleotides are TGTGCCAGCAGCGTTTTAGGGGCAGGGAATGAGCAGTTCTTC. Encoded protein: CASSVLGAGNEQFF.

This clonotype showed up just a few times. The chain combines TRBV6-7 with TRBJ2-5; 8 bases line up with TRBD1. TRBV6-7 is noted as an ORF with a role that remains uncertain. Trimming took 6 bases from V and 1 from J; bases not matched to a gene: 4. The CDR3 is made up of 14 amino acids. The CDR3 coding sequence is TGTGCCAGCAGAGGACAGGGAGCCCAAGAGACCCAGTACTTC. Amino acids: CASRGQGAQETQYF.